The TCR beta chain described here comes from a study of CD8 T cells in Susac syndrome. Reverse transcription used roughly 0.45 to 1 ug RNA and random hexamers. Each CDR3 protein gets one entry after TCRdb re-called the immunoSEQ multiplex PCR reads with MiXCR. The sample consists of under 350,000 distinct CDR3 sequences, under 95% of them appearing once. Germline assignment: CDR1 SGHRS and CDR2 YFSETQ. Trimming removed 4 bases from V and 8 bases from J, with 15 bases in between. The length of the CDR3 is 13 residues. The receptor comes from a human donor with multiple sclerosis. The source material was CD4+ T cells from PBMCs. The chain joins TRBV5-1 to TRBJ1-2, with a tentative D call TRBD1 (5 bases). The CDR3 coding sequence is TGCGCCAGCAGCCCGCAAGGGGCGGGGGGCTACACCTTC. Protein: CASSPQGAGGYTF.